This is a list of T cell receptor beta chains from one sample in a study of a mutant IDH1 vaccine in newly diagnosed glioma. Generated by immunoSEQ multiplex PCR, the TCRdb table keeps only in-frame clones and is missing some. The sample contains tens of thousands of clones, 82% of which appear only once. Antigens of these TCRs are unknown. Source: PBMCs, taken from a glioma patient whose treatment included an IDH1 peptide vaccine. Receptors originate from a man younger than 35 with glioma. Some clones in this sample may be carry-over from other donors' samples. The CDR3 runs from the conserved cysteine through the conserved F or W. D genes are given only for firm matches. A clone size is listed for some rows: how often the clone was seen (once, few, many), or a class if it is expanded.

J: TRBJ1-1
D: TRBD1
V: TRBV4-3
size: few
DNA: TGCGCCAGCAGCCAGGCCGGCAGGGGGCCATTCACTGAAGCTTTCTTT
CDR3: CASSQAGRGPFTEAFF

J: TRBJ2-1
D: NA
V: TRBV14
size: NA
DNA: TGTGCCAGCAGCCAAGGGGTATCGGCCTACAATGAGCAGTTCTTC
CDR3: CASSQGVSAYNEQFF

J: TRBJ2-7
D: NA
V: TRBV7-9
size: NA
DNA: TGTGCCAGCGCCCTCGGCCCCTACGAGCAGTACTTC
CDR3: CASALGPYEQYF

J: TRBJ1-1
D: NA
V: TRBV19
size: NA
DNA: TGTGCCAGTAGTCCGACCCAAGTGTACACTGAAGCTTTCTTT
CDR3: CASSPTQVYTEAFF

J: TRBJ2-1
D: TRBD2
V: TRBV4-1
size: NA
DNA: TGCGCCAGCAGCCAAGACTTAGCGGGAGGGCTCAATGAGCAGTTCTTC
CDR3: CASSQDLAGGLNEQFF

J: TRBJ2-7
D: NA
V: TRBV29-1
size: NA
DNA: TGCAGCGGCGCGGGCGGGAAAGGGTACGAGCAGTACTTC
CDR3: CSGAGGKGYEQYF

J: TRBJ1-5
D: NA
V: TRBV11-2
size: NA
DNA: TGTGCCAGCAGCTTAGGTCGACAGAACAATCAGCCCCAGCATTTT
CDR3: CASSLGRQNNQPQHF

J: TRBJ1-1
D: TRBD1
V: TRBV29-1
size: NA
DNA: TGCAGCGTTGCCAGGGGACAGGGGGCGTCGGGCACTGAAGCTTTCTTT
CDR3: CSVARGQGASGTEAFF

J: TRBJ1-1
D: NA
V: TRBV9
size: medium-sized
DNA: TGTGCCAGCAGCGTGGGGGGTTACACTGAAGCTTTCTTT
CDR3: CASSVGGYTEAFF

J: TRBJ1-1
D: TRBD1
V: TRBV9
size: once
DNA: TGTGCCAGCAGCGTAGCCGGGACAGGGTTGGTGAACACTGAAGCTTTCTTT
CDR3: CASSVAGTGLVNTEAFF

J: TRBJ2-1
D: TRBD2
V: TRBV7-2
size: NA
DNA: TGTGCCAGCACCCCCCAGGGCGGGAGGGCCCGGAATGAGCAGTTCTTC
CDR3: CASTPQGGRARNEQFF

J: TRBJ1-2
D: TRBD1
V: TRBV6-4
size: NA
DNA: TGTGCCAGCAGTGACCGGACAGGGGGAAACTATGGCTACACCTTC
CDR3: CASSDRTGGNYGYTF

J: TRBJ1-1
D: NA
V: TRBV4-2
size: few
DNA: TGTGCCAGCAGCCAAGAAGTATACAGCCACATGAACACTGAAGCTTTCTTT
CDR3: CASSQEVYSHMNTEAFF

J: TRBJ2-1
D: TRBD1
V: TRBV9
size: NA
DNA: TGTGCCAGCAGCGCGGGGACAGGGGCCTACAATGAGCAGTTCTTC
CDR3: CASSAGTGAYNEQFF

J: TRBJ1-3
D: NA
V: TRBV30
size: NA
DNA: TGTGCCTGGAAAAACTCTGGAAACACCATATATTTT
CDR3: CAWKNSGNTIYF

J: TRBJ1-5
D: NA
V: TRBV7-9
size: NA
DNA: TGTGCCAGCAGCTTAGCGCGGGGTAGGGACACAGATCAGCCCCAGCATTTT
CDR3: CASSLARGRDTDQPQHF

J: TRBJ2-3
D: TRBD2
V: TRBV30
size: NA
DNA: TGTGCCTGGACTAGGACTAGCGGCTATACGCAGTATTTT
CDR3: CAWTRTSGYTQYF

J: TRBJ2-1
D: TRBD1
V: TRBV5-1
size: NA
DNA: TGCGCCAGCAGCCTAGAGCGGACAGGGAACTACAATGAGCAGTTCTTC
CDR3: CASSLERTGNYNEQFF

J: TRBJ1-1
D: NA
V: TRBV29-1
size: few
DNA: TGCAGCGTCTACAATCTCACGGCGGCTTTCTTT
CDR3: CSVYNLTAAFF

J: TRBJ2-1
D: NA
V: TRBV28
size: NA
DNA: TGTGCCAGCAGTGGGTGGCGAGCCTACAATGAGCAGTTCTTC
CDR3: CASSGWRAYNEQFF

J: TRBJ2-5
D: NA
V: TRBV25-1
size: NA
DNA: TGTGCCAGCAGTGAGGCTATGGGATCCTCAGAGACCCAGTACTTC
CDR3: CASSEAMGSSETQYF

J: TRBJ1-3
D: NA
V: TRBV13
size: NA
DNA: TGTGCCAGCAGCTTGGGGCCTAGTTACTCTGGAAACACCATATATTTT
CDR3: CASSLGPSYSGNTIYF

J: TRBJ2-7
D: TRBD1
V: TRBV14
size: NA
DNA: TGTGCCAGCACCTCCGGACAGGCATACGAGCAGTACTTC
CDR3: CASTSGQAYEQYF

J: TRBJ1-2
D: NA
V: TRBV4-3
size: NA
DNA: TGCGCCAGCAGCCAAGCCGAACGGGGTAACTATGGCTACACCTTC
CDR3: CASSQAERGNYGYTF

J: TRBJ1-5
D: NA
V: TRBV11-2
size: once
DNA: TGTGCCAGCAGCCGAAACGCAGTGGTTGGTGGTCAGCCCCAGCATTTT
CDR3: CASSRNAVVGGQPQHF

J: TRBJ2-5
D: NA
V: TRBV2
size: NA
DNA: TGTGCCAGCAGTGAAGCGCTTCCGATGGGATCGGTAAAAGAGACCCAGTACTTC
CDR3: CASSEALPMGSVKETQYF

J: TRBJ1-1
D: NA
V: TRBV4-2
size: NA
DNA: TGTGCCAGCAGCCGACAGGACATGAACACTGAAGCTTTCTTT
CDR3: CASSRQDMNTEAFF

J: TRBJ1-2
D: TRBD1
V: TRBV10-3
size: NA
DNA: TGTGCCATCAGGGCGGTAGGACAGGGCCTTACGATAATCGGTGGCTACACCTTC
CDR3: CAIRAVGQGLTIIGGYTF

J: TRBJ1-1
D: NA
V: TRBV4-1
size: NA
DNA: TGCGCCAGCAGCCGCGACAGGCGGGAAGCTTTCTTT
CDR3: CASSRDRREAFF

J: TRBJ1-2
D: NA
V: TRBV25-1
size: NA
DNA: TGTGCCAGCAGCCACACAGGGAGGAACTATGGCTACACCTTC
CDR3: CASSHTGRNYGYTF

J: TRBJ1-2
D: NA
V: TRBV14
size: few
DNA: TGTGCCTGCAGCCAAGGCATGAGGCCCTCTGGCTACACCTTC
CDR3: CACSQGMRPSGYTF

J: TRBJ2-7
D: TRBD1
V: TRBV7-2
size: NA
DNA: TGTGCCAGCAGCCGAACAGGGGTCGAGCAGTACTTC
CDR3: CASSRTGVEQYF

J: TRBJ2-7
D: TRBD2
V: TRBV10-3
size: NA
DNA: TGTGCCATCAGCGGAACTAGCGGGGGGGCCGAGGGTCTATACGAGCAGTACTTC
CDR3: CAISGTSGGAEGLYEQYF

J: TRBJ2-3
D: TRBD2
V: TRBV5-6
size: NA
DNA: TGTGCCAGCAGCCAAGGACTAGCGGGGGTCACAGATACGCAGTATTTT
CDR3: CASSQGLAGVTDTQYF

J: TRBJ1-1
D: NA
V: TRBV9
size: NA
DNA: TGTGCCAGCAGCGTATTCCCCATGAACACTGAAGCTTTCTTT
CDR3: CASSVFPMNTEAFF

J: TRBJ2-1
D: NA
V: TRBV6-5
size: NA
DNA: TGTGCCAGCAGTTTAGCAGGGAATGAGCAGTTCTTC
CDR3: CASSLAGNEQFF

J: TRBJ1-2
D: NA
V: TRBV7-2
size: few
DNA: TGTGCCAGCAGCTTCTCATCAGAAGGCTACACCTTC
CDR3: CASSFSSEGYTF

J: TRBJ2-2
D: TRBD1
V: TRBV4-3
size: NA
DNA: TGCGCCAGCAGCCAAGGCCCGGGACAGGGGGCCGGGGAGCTGTTTTTT
CDR3: CASSQGPGQGAGELFF

J: TRBJ2-1
D: TRBD2
V: TRBV29-1
size: once
DNA: TGCAGCGTTGAACCCGCCAGCGGGAGCTACAATGAGCAGTTCTTC
CDR3: CSVEPASGSYNEQFF

J: TRBJ2-3
D: NA
V: TRBV7-2
size: NA
DNA: TGTGCCAGCAGCTTAGTTCAGGGGACGGATACGCAGTATTTT
CDR3: CASSLVQGTDTQYF

J: TRBJ1-5
D: TRBD1
V: TRBV7-2
size: NA
DNA: TGTGCCAGCAGCTTAGGGGGACAGGGGCGTTACAATCAGCCCCAGCATTTT
CDR3: CASSLGGQGRYNQPQHF

J: TRBJ1-1
D: NA
V: TRBV7-2
size: NA
DNA: TGTGCCAGCAGCTTAAGCGACAGGAACACTGAAGCTTTCTTT
CDR3: CASSLSDRNTEAFF

J: TRBJ2-7
D: NA
V: TRBV14
size: few
DNA: TGTGCCAGCAGCCATGTACAGGTTCGGGAGCAGTACTTC
CDR3: CASSHVQVREQYF

J: TRBJ1-6
D: NA
V: TRBV7-8
size: NA
DNA: TGTGCCAGCAGCTCGACAGGTTTTTCACCCCTCCACTTT
CDR3: CASSSTGFSPLHF